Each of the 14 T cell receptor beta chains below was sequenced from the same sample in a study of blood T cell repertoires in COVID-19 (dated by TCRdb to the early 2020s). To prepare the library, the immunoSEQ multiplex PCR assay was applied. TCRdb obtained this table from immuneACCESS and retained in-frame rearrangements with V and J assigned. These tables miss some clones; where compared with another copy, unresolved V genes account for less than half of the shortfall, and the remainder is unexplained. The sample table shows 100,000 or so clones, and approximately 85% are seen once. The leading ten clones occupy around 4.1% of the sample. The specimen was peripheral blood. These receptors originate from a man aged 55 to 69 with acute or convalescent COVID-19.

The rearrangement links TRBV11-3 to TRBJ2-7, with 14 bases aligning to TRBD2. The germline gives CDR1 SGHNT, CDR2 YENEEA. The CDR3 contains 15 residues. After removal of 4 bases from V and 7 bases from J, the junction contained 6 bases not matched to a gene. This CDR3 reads CASSSVGLAGGEQYF. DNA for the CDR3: TGTGCCAGCAGCTCCGTTGGACTAGCGGGAGGTGAGCAGTACTTC.

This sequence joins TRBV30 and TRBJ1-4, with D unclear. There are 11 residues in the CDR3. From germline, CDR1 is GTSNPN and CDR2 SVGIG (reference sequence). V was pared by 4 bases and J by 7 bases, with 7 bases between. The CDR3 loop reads CAWTHSEKLFF. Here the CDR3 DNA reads TGTGCCTGGACTCACAGTGAAAAACTGTTTTTT.

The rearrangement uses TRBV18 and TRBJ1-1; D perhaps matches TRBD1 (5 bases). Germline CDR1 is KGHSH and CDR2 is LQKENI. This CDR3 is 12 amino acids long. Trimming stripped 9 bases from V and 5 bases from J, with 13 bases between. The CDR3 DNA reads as TGTGCCAGTATAGGGGTGAGGACTGAAGCTTTCTTT. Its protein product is CASIGVRTEAFF.

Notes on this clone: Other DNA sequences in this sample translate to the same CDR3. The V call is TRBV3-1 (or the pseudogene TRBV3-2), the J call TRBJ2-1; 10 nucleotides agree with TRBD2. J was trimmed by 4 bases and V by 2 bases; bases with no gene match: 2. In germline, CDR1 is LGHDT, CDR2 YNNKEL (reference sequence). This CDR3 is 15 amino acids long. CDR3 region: CASSQLTSGYNEQFF. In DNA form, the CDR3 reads TGTGCCAGCAGCCAACTGACTAGCGGGTACAATGAGCAGTTCTTC.

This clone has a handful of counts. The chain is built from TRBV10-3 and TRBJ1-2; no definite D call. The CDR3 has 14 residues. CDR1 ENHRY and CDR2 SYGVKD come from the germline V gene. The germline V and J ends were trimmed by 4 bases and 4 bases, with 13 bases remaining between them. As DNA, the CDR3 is TGTGCCATCAGTGTGGAGGGCGGCGGCTATGGCTACACCTTC. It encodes CAISVEGGGYGYTF.

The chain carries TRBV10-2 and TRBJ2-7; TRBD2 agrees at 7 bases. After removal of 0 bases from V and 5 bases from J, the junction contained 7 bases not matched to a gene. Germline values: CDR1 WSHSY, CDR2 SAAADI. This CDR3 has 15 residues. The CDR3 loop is CASSESRGNLDEQYF. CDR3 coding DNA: TGCGCCAGCAGTGAGTCGCGGGGGAACCTCGACGAGCAGTACTTC.

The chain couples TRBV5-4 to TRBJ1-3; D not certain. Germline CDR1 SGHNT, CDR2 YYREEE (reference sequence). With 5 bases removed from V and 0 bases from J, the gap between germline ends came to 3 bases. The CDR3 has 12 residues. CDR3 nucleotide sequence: TGTGCCAGCAGTTACTCTGGAAACACCATATATTTT. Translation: CASSYSGNTIYF.

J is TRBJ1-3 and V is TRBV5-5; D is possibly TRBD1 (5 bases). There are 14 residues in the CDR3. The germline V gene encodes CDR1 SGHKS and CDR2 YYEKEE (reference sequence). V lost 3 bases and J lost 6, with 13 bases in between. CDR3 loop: CASSYGGLANTIYF. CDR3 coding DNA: TGTGCCAGCAGCTACGGGGGGTTAGCAAACACCATATATTTT.

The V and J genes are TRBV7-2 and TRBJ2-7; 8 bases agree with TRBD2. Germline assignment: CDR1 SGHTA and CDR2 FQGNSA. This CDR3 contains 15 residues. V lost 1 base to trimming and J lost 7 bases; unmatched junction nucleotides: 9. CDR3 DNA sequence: TGTGCCAGCAGCTTAGGTCTCGGGAGGGGAGAAGAGCAGTACTTC. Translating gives CASSLGLGRGEEQYF.

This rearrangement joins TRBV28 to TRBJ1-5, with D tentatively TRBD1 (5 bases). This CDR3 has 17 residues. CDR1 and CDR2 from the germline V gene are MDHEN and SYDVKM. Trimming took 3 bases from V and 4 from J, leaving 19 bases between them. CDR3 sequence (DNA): TGTGCCAGCAGTTTCCTCATCACGGGGGGAAGAAATCAGCCCCAGCATTTT. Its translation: CASSFLITGGRNQPQHF.

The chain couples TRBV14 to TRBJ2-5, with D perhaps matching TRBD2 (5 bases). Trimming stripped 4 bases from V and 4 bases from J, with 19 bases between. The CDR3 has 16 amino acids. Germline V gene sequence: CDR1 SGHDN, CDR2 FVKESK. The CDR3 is CASSPLSRGGGETQYF. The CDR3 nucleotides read TGTGCCAGCAGCCCACTGTCTCGGGGTGGCGGAGAGACCCAGTACTTC.

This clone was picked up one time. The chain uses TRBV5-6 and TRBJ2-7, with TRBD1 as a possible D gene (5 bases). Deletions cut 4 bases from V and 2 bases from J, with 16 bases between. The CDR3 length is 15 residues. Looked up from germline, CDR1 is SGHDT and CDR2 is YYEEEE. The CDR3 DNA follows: TGTGCCAGCAGCGCGGCGGTAGGGGCGACCTACGAGCAGTACTTC. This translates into CASSAAVGATYEQYF. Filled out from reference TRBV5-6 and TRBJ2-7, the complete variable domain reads DAGVTQSPTHLIKTRGQQVTLRCSPKSGHDTVSWYQQALGQGPQFIFQYYEEEERQRGNFPDRFSGHQFPNYSSELNVNALLLGDSALYLCASSAAVGATYEQYFGPGTRLTVT.

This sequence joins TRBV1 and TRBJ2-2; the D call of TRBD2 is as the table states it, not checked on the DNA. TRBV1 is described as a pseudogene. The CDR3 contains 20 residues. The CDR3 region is CTSSRARGLAGEQDTGELFF. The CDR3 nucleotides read TGCACCAGCAGCCGCGCTCGGGGACTAGCGGGAGAGCAGGACACCGGGGAGCTGTTTTTT.

The CDR3 sequence is CASSLVDATEAFF. CDR3 bases: TGTGCCAGCAGCTTAGTAGATGCCACTGAAGCTTTCTTT. V usage is TRBV7-8 and J usage is TRBJ1-1; D unresolved. This CDR3 comprises 13 residues. Germline CDR1 and CDR2: SGHVS and FQNEAQ. V lost 1 base and J 4 bases, leaving 7 bases between the germline ends.